These 15 T cell receptor beta chains came from one sample sequenced in a study of cytomegalovirus exposure and HLA in healthy donors (dated by TCRdb to the late 2010s). Receptor libraries were prepared by the immunoSEQ multiplex PCR assay. For the multiplex PCR, a mixture combining 60 forward primers for TCR Vbeta segments and 13 reverse primers for TCR Jbeta segments was used. TCRdb took this table from immuneACCESS and kept in-frame rearrangements with V and J called. Such tables lack part of the clones; where checked against another copy, unresolved V genes explain under half of the gap, and the rest is unexplained. Recorded for this sample are some 130,000 clones; 65% to 80% of them occurred a single time. The top ten hold 1.5% to 2% of the sample. The sequencing input was PBMCs. The source is a human donor in good health.

The V call is TRBV6-5, the J call TRBJ2-5, with 7 bases that match TRBD2. With V trimmed by 1 base and J by 5 bases, 7 bases remained unmatched. CDR3 length: 15 residues. The germline V gene has CDR1 MNHEY and CDR2 SVGAGI. As DNA, the CDR3 is TGTGCCAGCAGTTACTTGGCGGGAGCTCGGGAGACCCAGTACTTC. Translation gives CASSYLAGARETQYF.

This clone was observed once. Different DNA sequences within this sample yield the same CDR3. V and J are TRBV15 and TRBJ2-7; 10 bases are a match to TRBD1. Trimming removed 3 bases from V and 3 bases from J; junction bases left unmatched: 5. CDR1 LNHNV and CDR2 YYDKDF come from the germline V gene (reference sequence). This CDR3 is 15 amino acids long. CDR3 region: CATSRTRDRGYEQYF. The CDR3 nucleotides read TGTGCCACCAGCAGGACCCGGGACAGGGGCTACGAGCAGTACTTC.

The V and J genes are TRBV28 and TRBJ2-3, with TRBD1 matching over 8 bases. Germline values: CDR1 MDHEN, CDR2 SYDVKM. The CDR3 loop spans 14 amino acids. After removal of 8 bases from V and 0 bases from J, the junction contained 4 bases not matched to a gene. The CDR3 coding sequence is TGTGCCAGCTTTAACAGGGGGAGCACAGATACGCAGTATTTT. Translating gives CASFNRGSTDTQYF.

This chain connects TRBV19 to TRBJ2-1; 7 nucleotides line up with TRBD1. This CDR3 has 14 residues. V dropped 5 bases and J dropped 6; count of bases not matched to a gene: 7. The germline V gene encodes CDR1 LNHDA and CDR2 SQIVND (reference sequence). The CDR3 reads CASSGQAGLNEQFF. DNA for the CDR3: TGTGCCAGTAGTGGACAGGCAGGACTCAATGAGCAGTTCTTC.

This clone was detected a few times. The chain carries TRBV4-1 and TRBJ2-1; D is undetermined. Germline assignment: CDR1 MGHRA and CDR2 YSYEKL. The CDR3 is 12 residues long. The V end lost 4 bases, the J end lost 12 bases, and 13 bases lay between the germline ends. The CDR3 DNA reads as TGCGCCAGCAGCCCTCTCGGAGTAAGGCAGTTCTTC. This codes for CASSPLGVRQFF.

The chain employs TRBV7-8 and TRBJ2-5, with D possibly being TRBD1 (6 bases). In germline, CDR1 is SGHVS, CDR2 FQNEAQ. V was trimmed by 5 bases and J by 0 bases, leaving 10 bases between them. The CDR3 is 14 residues long. In nucleotides, the CDR3 is TGTGCCAGCAGCCTGAACAGGGACCAAGAGACCCAGTACTTC. It specifies CASSLNRDQETQYF.

The table lists this clone with a few counts. The chain recombines TRBV27 with TRBJ1-2; D gene unclear. Germline lookup yields CDR1 MNHEY and CDR2 SMNVEV (reference sequence). There are 14 residues in the CDR3. Trimming took off 5 bases at V and 5 bases at J, with 15 bases between the two ends. The chain's CDR3 is CASSNLGGNYGYTF. The CDR3 DNA sequence: TGTGCCAGCAGTAACCTAGGAGGGAATTATGGCTACACCTTC.

V usage is TRBV27 and J usage is TRBJ2-7, with a tentative D call TRBD2 (6 bases). Germline CDR1 and CDR2: MNHEY and SMNVEV (reference sequence). This CDR3 spans 15 amino acids. Trimming cost V 7 bases and J 0 bases, with 16 bases left between them. The CDR3 is CASNSWSGFSYEQYF. The CDR3 DNA reads TGTGCCAGCAACTCCTGGAGCGGGTTCTCCTACGAGCAGTACTTC.

This sequence joins TRBV11-3 and TRBJ2-2, with TRBD1 identical over 8 bases. This CDR3 spans 14 amino acids. The germline CDR1 and CDR2 sequences are SGHNT and YENEEA. V gave up 1 base and J gave up 7 bases; unmatched junction bases: 2. CDR3 loop: CASSLAGGDGELFF. The CDR3 nucleotides are TGTGCCAGCAGCTTAGCAGGGGGCGACGGGGAGCTGTTTTTT.

As to this clone: This sample includes further DNA sequences coding for the same CDR3. The chain combines TRBV9 with TRBJ2-7, with TRBD1 matching 8 bases. Trimming cost V 5 bases and J 6 bases; bases outside gene matches: 4. Germline lookup yields CDR1 SGDLS and CDR2 YYNGEE. The CDR3 has 12 residues. The CDR3 reads CASSGQGREQYF. In DNA form, the CDR3 reads TGTGCCAGCAGTGGACAGGGACGCGAGCAGTACTTC.

J is TRBJ2-1 and V is TRBV27; 12 bases line up with TRBD2. This CDR3 region has 15 residues. Germline V gives CDR1 MNHEY, CDR2 SMNVEV (reference sequence). The V segment lost 6 bases and the J segment 6 bases; nucleotides outside the gene matches: 6. The DNA for the CDR3 is TGTGCCAGCAGAAACGGACTAGCGGGACTCAATGAGCAGTTCTTC. As protein: CASRNGLAGLNEQFF.

The V call is TRBV19, the J call TRBJ2-4; perhaps TRBD1 as D (5 bases). V gave up 6 bases and J gave up 0 bases, with 15 bases separating them. The CDR3 is 16 residues long. Germline V CDR1 and CDR2: LNHDA, SQIVND (reference sequence). The CDR3 bases are TGTGCCAGTAGGACAGACCCCGAACTAGCCAAAAACATTCAGTACTTC. This gives the protein CASRTDPELAKNIQYF.

The chain couples TRBV15 to TRBJ2-5; 11 bases map to TRBD1. Germline assignment: CDR1 LNHNV and CDR2 YYDKDF (reference sequence). The ends lost 4 bases at V and 6 bases at J; junction bases unmatched: 4. This CDR3 is 14 amino acids long. DNA of the CDR3: TGTGCCACCAGCATGGACAGGGGGCATAAGACCCAGTACTTC. Protein sequence: CATSMDRGHKTQYF. The variable domain in full, completed from reference TRBV15 and TRBJ2-5, reads DAMVIQNPRYQVTQFGKPVTLSCSQTLNHNVMYWYQQKSSQAPKLLFHYYDKDFNNEADTPDNFQSRRPNTSFCFLDIRSPGLGDTAMYLCATSMDRGHKTQYFGPGTRLLVL.

The chain joins TRBV27 to TRBJ2-2; 9 nucleotides line up with TRBD2. CDR1 is MNHEY, CDR2 SMNVEV, per germline (reference sequence). The length of the CDR3 is 16 residues. V lost 8 bases and J lost 7; bases outside the gene matches: 14. The CDR3 loop is CASRPNSGSRGGELFF. As DNA, the CDR3 is TGTGCCAGCCGCCCCAATAGCGGGAGCCGAGGCGGGGAGCTGTTTTTT.

The chain uses TRBV25-1 and TRBJ2-3, with D perhaps matching TRBD2 (6 bases). The CDR3 is 14 residues long. CDR1 is MGHDK, CDR2 SYGVNS, per germline. Deletions cut 1 base from V and 6 bases from J, with 11 bases between. The CDR3 DNA is TGTGCCAGCAGTGAATGGGGGGTAACGGATACGCAGTATTTT. Translating it yields CASSEWGVTDTQYF. The complete variable domain, with remaining parts taken from reference TRBV25-1 and TRBJ2-3, reads EADIYQTPRYLVIGTGKKITLECSQTMGHDKMYWYQQDPGMELHLIHYSYGVNSTEKGDLSSESTVSRIRTEHFPLTLESARPSHTSQYLCASSEWGVTDTQYFGPGTRLTVL.